The 7 T cell receptor beta chains below come from one sample, sequenced in a study of early T cells in non-severe SARS-CoV-2 infection. TCRdb recomputed calls from the 5' RACE reads with MiXCR, one row per CDR3 protein. Of about 62,000 distinct CDR3 sequences in the sample, 8% to 10% were seen once. Sequencing was performed on whole blood. These receptor sequences come from an adult who was a healthcare worker with PCR-confirmed SARS-CoV-2 infection or an uninfected control (not recorded which).

This clonotype occurred many times. Here the CDR3 reads CSPRQGQLSTPGEQYV. The CDR3 region has the DNA TGCAGCCCCCGGCAGGGACAGCTTTCTACGCCCGGCGAGCAGTACGTC. The chain couples TRBV29-1 to TRBJ2-7; 7 bases match TRBD1. Germline V gene data show CDR1 as SQVTM and CDR2 as ANQGSEA. This CDR3 region has 16 residues. Trimming removed 8 bases from V and 6 bases from J; junction bases left unmatched: 22.

The chain joins TRBV9 to TRBJ1-1; unclear D gene. This CDR3 has 14 amino acids. In germline, CDR1 is SGDLS, CDR2 YYNGEE. The V end was cut by 6 bases, the J end by 0 bases, with 12 bases between. The DNA of the CDR3 is TGTGCCAGCACCAGGACCATGATGAACACTGAAGCTTTCTTT. Its translation is CASTRTMMNTEAFF.

This clonotype was seen more than once but under ten times. The chain couples TRBV5-1 to TRBJ1-1; D is unresolved. CDR1 is SGHRS, CDR2 YFSETQ, per germline. V lost 2 bases and J 8 bases, leaving 10 bases between the germline ends. The CDR3 spans 12 residues. In DNA, the CDR3 is TGCGCCAGCAGCTTAAATTCAGTAGAAGCTTTCTTT. Its protein is CASSLNSVEAFF. Full variable domain (outside the CDR3, taken from reference TRBV5-1 and TRBJ1-1): KAGVTQTPRYLIKTRGQQVTLSCSPISGHRSVSWYQQTPGQGLQFLFEYFSETQRNKGNFPGRFSGRQFSNSRSEMNVSTLELGDSALYLCASSLNSVEAFFGQGTRLTVV.

This clonotype has only a few counts. CDR3 loop: CASSRKMADTIYF. The CDR3 DNA is TGTGCCAGCAGCCGAAAAATGGCGGACACCATATATTTT. The chain links TRBV6-6 to TRBJ1-3; D unresolved. V lost 6 bases and J lost 8, with 14 bases in between. This CDR3 spans 13 amino acids. Per germline, CDR1 MNHNY and CDR2 SVGAGI (reference sequence).

The chain couples TRBV18 to TRBJ1-5; D perhaps matches TRBD1 (5 bases). Deletions cut 1 base from V and 7 bases from J, with 11 bases between. This CDR3 comprises 14 residues. Germline assignment: CDR1 KGHSH and CDR2 LQKENI. CDR3: CASSPLDEGQPQHF. The CDR3, as DNA: TGTGCCAGCTCACCACTAGACGAGGGGCAGCCCCAGCATTTT.

This clonotype appeared many times. The chain recombines TRBV25-1 with TRBJ2-5, with D possibly called TRBD1 or TRBD2 (5 bases each). V was clipped by 5 bases and J by 8 bases, with 15 bases between them. Germline values: CDR1 MGHDK, CDR2 SYGVNS. The CDR3 is made up of 13 amino acids. As DNA, the CDR3 is TGTGCCAGCAGTCCTCGGGACGCCGCCACCCAGTACTTC. Its protein is CASSPRDAATQYF. The full variable domain, in which reference TRBV25-1 and TRBJ2-5 provide the parts outside the CDR3, is EADIYQTPRYLVIGTGKKITLECSQTMGHDKMYWYQQDPGMELHLIHYSYGVNSTEKGDLSSESTVSRIRTEHFPLTLESARPSHTSQYLCASSPRDAATQYFGPGTRLLVL.

The chain is built from TRBV6-1 and TRBJ2-7, with 8 bases that match TRBD2. Germline V lookup: CDR1 MNHNS, CDR2 SASEGT. V lost 8 bases to trimming and J lost 0 bases; unmatched junction nucleotides: 3. This CDR3 spans 13 amino acids. In DNA form, the CDR3 reads TGTGCCAGCTCAGCGGGGGACTCCTACGAGCAGTACGTC. Translating it yields CASSAGDSYEQYV.